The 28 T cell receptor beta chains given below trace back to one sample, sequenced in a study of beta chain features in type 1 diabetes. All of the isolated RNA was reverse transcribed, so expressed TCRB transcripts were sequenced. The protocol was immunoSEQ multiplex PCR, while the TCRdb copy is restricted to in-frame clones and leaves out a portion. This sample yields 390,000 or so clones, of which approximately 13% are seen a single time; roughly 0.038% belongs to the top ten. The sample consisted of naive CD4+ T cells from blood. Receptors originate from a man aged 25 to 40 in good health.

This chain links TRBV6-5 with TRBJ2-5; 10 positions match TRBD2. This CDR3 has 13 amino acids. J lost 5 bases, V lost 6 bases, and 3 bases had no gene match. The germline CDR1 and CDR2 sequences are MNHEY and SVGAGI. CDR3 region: CASRQTSGETQYF. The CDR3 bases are TGTGCCAGCAGACAGACTAGCGGGGAGACCCAGTACTTC.

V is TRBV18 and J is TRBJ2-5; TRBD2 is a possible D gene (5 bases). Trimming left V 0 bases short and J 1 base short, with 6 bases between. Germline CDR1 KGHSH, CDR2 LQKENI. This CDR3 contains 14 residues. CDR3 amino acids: CASSPPGVQETQYF. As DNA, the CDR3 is TGTGCCAGCTCACCACCCGGGGTCCAAGAGACCCAGTACTTC.

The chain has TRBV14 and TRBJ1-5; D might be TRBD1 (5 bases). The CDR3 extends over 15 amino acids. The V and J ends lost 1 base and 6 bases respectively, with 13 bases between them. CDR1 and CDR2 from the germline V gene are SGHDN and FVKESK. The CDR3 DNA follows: TGTGCCAGCAGCCAAGGACAGACCCCGGGTCAGCCCCAGCATTTT. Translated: CASSQGQTPGQPQHF.

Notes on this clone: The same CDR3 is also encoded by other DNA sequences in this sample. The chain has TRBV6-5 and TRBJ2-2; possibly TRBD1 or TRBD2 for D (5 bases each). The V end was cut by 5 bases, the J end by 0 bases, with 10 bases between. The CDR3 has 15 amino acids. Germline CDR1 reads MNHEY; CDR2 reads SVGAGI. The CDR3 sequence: CASSPGTANTGELFF. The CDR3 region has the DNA TGTGCCAGCAGTCCCGGGACCGCGAACACCGGGGAGCTGTTTTTT.

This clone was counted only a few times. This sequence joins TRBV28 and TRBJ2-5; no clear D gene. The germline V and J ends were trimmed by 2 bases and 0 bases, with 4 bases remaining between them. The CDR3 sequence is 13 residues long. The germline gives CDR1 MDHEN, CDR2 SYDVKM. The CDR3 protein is CASSLAYQETQYF. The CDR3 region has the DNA TGTGCCAGCAGTTTAGCCTACCAAGAGACCCAGTACTTC.

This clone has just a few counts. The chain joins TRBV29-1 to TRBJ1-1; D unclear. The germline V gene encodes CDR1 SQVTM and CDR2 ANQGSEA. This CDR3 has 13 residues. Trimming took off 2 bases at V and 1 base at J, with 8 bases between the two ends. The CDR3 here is CSVELRRNTEAFF. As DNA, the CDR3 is TGCAGCGTTGAACTGCGGAGGAACACTGAAGCTTTCTTT.

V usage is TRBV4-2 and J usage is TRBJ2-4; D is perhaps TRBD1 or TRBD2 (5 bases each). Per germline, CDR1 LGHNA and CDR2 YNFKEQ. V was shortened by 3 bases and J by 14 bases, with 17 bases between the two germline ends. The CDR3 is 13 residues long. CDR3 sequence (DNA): TGTGCCAGCAGCCAGGACAAAGGCGGGTCCGAGTACTTC. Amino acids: CASSQDKGGSEYF.

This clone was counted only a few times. CDR3 amino acids: CASSLESRSEKLFF. CDR3 DNA: TGTGCCAGCAGCTTAGAAAGTCGGAGTGAAAAACTGTTTTTT. The chain links TRBV7-9 to TRBJ1-4; D remains unclear. V shed 1 base and J shed 7 bases, with 10 bases lying between them. The CDR3 loop spans 14 amino acids. Germline loops: CDR1 SEHNR, CDR2 FQNEAQ (reference sequence).

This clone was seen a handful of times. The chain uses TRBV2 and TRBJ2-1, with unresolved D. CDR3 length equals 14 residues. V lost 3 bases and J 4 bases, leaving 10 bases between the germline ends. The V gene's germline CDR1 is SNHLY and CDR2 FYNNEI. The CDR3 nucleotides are TGTGCCAGCAGTGAGGGCTCAAGATACAATGAGCAGTTCTTC. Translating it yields CASSEGSRYNEQFF.

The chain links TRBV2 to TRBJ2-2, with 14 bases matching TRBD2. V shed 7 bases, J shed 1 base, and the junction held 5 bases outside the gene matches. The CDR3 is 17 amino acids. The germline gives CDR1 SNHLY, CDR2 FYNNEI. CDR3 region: CASTVGLAGGNTGELFF. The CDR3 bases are TGTGCCAGCACCGTTGGACTAGCGGGAGGGAACACCGGGGAGCTGTTTTTT.

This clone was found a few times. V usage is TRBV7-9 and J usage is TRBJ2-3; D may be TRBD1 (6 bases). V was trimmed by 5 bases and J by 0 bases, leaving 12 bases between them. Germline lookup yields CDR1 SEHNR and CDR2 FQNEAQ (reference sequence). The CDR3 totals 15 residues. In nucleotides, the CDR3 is TGTGCCAGCAGCCCAGGGGACACTAGCACAGATACGCAGTATTTT. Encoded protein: CASSPGDTSTDTQYF.

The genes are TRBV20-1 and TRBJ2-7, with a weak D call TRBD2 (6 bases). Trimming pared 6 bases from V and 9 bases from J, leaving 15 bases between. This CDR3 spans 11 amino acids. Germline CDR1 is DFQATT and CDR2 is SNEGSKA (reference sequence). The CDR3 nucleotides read TGCAGTGCAAAGAGGGCGGGGTCGCAGTACTTC. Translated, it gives CSAKRAGSQYF.

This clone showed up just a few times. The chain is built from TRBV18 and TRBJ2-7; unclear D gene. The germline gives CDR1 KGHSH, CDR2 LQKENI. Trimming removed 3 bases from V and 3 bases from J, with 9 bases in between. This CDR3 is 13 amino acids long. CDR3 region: CASSPAAVYEQYV. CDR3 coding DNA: TGTGCCAGCTCACCCGCGGCGGTCTACGAGCAGTACGTC.

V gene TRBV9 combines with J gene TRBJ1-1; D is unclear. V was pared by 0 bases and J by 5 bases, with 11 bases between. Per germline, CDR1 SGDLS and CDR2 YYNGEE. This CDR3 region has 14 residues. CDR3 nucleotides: TGTGCCAGCAGCGTAGGGCCGGGCAGGACTGAAGCTTTCTTT. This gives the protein CASSVGPGRTEAFF.

CDR3 sequence reads: CAWRRPGQEFYTSSYNEQFF. In DNA, the CDR3 is TGTGCCTGGAGGCGACCGGGTCAGGAGTTTTACACCAGCTCCTACAATGAGCAGTTCTTC. The chain recombines TRBV30 with TRBJ2-1; D is ambiguous. Germline assignment: CDR1 GTSNPN and CDR2 SVGIG (reference sequence). This CDR3 has 20 residues. The germline V and J ends were trimmed by 3 bases and 0 bases, with 27 bases remaining between them.

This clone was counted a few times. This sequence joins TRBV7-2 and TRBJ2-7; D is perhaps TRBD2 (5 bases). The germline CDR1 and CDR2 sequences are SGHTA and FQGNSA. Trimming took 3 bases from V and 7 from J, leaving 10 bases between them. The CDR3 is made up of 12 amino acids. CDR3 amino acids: CASSFLGVEQYF. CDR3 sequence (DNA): TGTGCCAGCAGCTTCCTCGGGGTTGAGCAGTACTTC.

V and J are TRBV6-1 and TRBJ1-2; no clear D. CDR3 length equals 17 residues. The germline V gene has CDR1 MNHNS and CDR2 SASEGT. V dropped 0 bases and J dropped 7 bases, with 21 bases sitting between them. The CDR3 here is CASSEAFAGLRNSGYTF. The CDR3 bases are TGTGCCAGCAGTGAAGCGTTTGCAGGATTGCGCAATTCTGGCTACACCTTC.

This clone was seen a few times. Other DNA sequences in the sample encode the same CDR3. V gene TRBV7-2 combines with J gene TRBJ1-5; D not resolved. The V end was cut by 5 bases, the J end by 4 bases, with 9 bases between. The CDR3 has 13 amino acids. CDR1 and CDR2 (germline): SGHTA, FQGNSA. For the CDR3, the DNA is TGTGCCAGCAGCCTCGGCTGGAATCAGCCCCAGCATTTT. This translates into CASSLGWNQPQHF.

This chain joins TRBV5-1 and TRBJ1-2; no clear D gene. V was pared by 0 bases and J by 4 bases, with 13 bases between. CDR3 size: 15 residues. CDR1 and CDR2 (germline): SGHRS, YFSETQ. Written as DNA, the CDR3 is TGCGCCAGCAGCTTGGAGACGACGGGGTCCTATGGCTACACCTTC. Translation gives CASSLETTGSYGYTF.

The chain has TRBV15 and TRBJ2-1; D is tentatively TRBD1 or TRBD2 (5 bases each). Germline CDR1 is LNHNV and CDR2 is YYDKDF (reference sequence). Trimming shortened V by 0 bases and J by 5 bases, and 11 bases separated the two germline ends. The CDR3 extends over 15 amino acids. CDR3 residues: CATSRDAGTHNEQFF. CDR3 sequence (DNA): TGTGCCACCAGCAGAGATGCTGGGACCCACAATGAGCAGTTCTTC.

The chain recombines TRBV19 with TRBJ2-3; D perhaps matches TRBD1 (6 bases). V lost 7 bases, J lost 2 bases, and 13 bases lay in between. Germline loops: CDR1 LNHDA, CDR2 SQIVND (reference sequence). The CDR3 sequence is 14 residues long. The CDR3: CASTPGQNTDTQYF. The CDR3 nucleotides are TGTGCCAGTACTCCCGGACAGAACACAGATACGCAGTATTTT.

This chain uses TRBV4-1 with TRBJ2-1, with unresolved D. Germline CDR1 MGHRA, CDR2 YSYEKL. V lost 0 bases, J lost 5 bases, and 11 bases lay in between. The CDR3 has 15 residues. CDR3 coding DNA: TGCGCCAGCAGCCAAGAGTATCAAGGCCACAATGAGCAGTTCTTC. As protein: CASSQEYQGHNEQFF.

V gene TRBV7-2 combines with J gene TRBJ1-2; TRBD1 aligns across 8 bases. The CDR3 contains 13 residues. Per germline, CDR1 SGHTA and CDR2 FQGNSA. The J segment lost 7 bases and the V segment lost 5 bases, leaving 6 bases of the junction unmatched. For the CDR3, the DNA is TGTGCCAGCAGCAAGGACAGGGTCGGTGGCTACACCTTC. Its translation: CASSKDRVGGYTF.

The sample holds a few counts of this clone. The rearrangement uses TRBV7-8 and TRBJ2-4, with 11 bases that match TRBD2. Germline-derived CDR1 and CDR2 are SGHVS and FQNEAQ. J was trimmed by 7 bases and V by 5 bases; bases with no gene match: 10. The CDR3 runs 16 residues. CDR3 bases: TGTGCCAGCAGCCTGGCGGAGACTAGCGGGAAGAACATTCAGTACTTC. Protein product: CASSLAETSGKNIQYF.

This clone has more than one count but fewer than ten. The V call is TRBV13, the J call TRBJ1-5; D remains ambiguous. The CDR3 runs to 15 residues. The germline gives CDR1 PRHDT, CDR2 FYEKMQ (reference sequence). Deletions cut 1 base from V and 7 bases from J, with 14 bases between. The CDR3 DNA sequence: TGTGCCAGCAGCTTAGACCGGGCAGCCCCCCAGCCCCAGCATTTT. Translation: CASSLDRAAPQPQHF.

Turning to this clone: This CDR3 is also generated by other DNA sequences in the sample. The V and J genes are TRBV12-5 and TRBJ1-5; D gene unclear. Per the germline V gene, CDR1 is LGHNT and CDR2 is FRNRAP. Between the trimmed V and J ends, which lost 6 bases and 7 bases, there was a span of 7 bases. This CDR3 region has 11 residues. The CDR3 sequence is CASGPEQPQHF. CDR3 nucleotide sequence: TGTGCTAGTGGGCCAGAACAGCCCCAGCATTTT.

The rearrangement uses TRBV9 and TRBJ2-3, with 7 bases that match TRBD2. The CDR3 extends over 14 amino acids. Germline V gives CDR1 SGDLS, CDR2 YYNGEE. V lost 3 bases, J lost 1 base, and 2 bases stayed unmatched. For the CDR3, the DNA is TGTGCCAGCAGCGCGGGGGGTGGCACAGATACGCAGTATTTT. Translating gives CASSAGGGTDTQYF.

The CDR3 region is CAWSRGPGYGYTF. In DNA, the CDR3 is TGTGCCTGGAGTAGGGGGCCGGGCTATGGCTACACCTTC. The rearrangement uses TRBV30 and TRBJ1-2; the match to TRBD1 covers 7 bases. Germline V gene data show CDR1 as GTSNPN and CDR2 as SVGIG (reference sequence). CDR3 length: 13 amino acids. Trimming at V came to 2 bases and at J to 4 bases, leaving 4 bases not matched to a gene.